This entry lists 10 T cell receptor beta chains sequenced from one sample in a study of T cell repertoires in cytomegalovirus infection. One entry per CDR3 protein, called by TCRdb with MiXCR from the reads. Here the sample spans approximately 170,000 distinct CDR3 sequences, 13% to 15% being singletons. The sequencing sample was made of PBMCs. Receptors were obtained from a human donor in good health (CMV status not recorded). Some clones in this sample may be carry-over from other donors' samples.

V usage is TRBV29-1 and J usage is TRBJ2-2; 7 nucleotides match TRBD1. Per the germline V gene, CDR1 is SQVTM and CDR2 is ANQGSEA. The CDR3 runs 18 residues. The CDR3: CRPVVPGQYHLPTGELFF. The CDR3 DNA is TGCAGACCAGTAGTCCCGGGACAGTATCATCTTCCGACCGGGGAGCTGTTTTTT.

This chain uses TRBV18 with TRBJ2-7, with a tentative D call TRBD1 (6 bases). CDR3 size: 14 residues. Germline CDR1 and CDR2: KGHSH and LQKENI. The ends were cut back, 6 bases at V and 1 base at J, with 13 bases in the middle. The CDR3 DNA reads TGTGCCAGCTCCCGGACAGACCAATCCTACGAGCAGTACTTC. Translating it yields CASSRTDQSYEQYF. Combining the CDR3 with reference TRBV18 and TRBJ2-7 gives the whole variable domain NAGVMQNPRHLVRRRGQEARLRCSPMKGHSHVYWYRQLPEEGLKFMVYLQKENIIDESGMPKERFSAEFPKEGPSILRIQQVVRGDSAAYFCASSRTDQSYEQYFGPGTRLTVT.

V usage is TRBV23-1 and J usage is TRBJ1-5; D gene uncertain. TRBV23-1 is assigned to the ORF class and has an uncertain function. V was trimmed by 1 base and J by 0 bases, leaving 10 bases between them. CDR3 length equals 16 residues. CDR3 sequence reads: CASSQWAYYSNQPQHF. DNA of the CDR3: TGCGCCAGCAGTCAATGGGCGTATTATAGCAATCAGCCCCAGCATTTT.

This clonotype was observed at least ten times. The chain couples TRBV7-2 to TRBJ2-7; 10 bases are a match to TRBD2. J gave up 7 bases and V 5 bases, and 11 bases lay outside the gene matches. This CDR3 is 15 amino acids long. Looked up from germline, CDR1 is SGHTA and CDR2 is FQGNSA. As DNA, the CDR3 is TGTGCCAGCAGCCTTTCCACTAGCGGGATAAAAGAGCAGTACTTC. Encoded protein: CASSLSTSGIKEQYF.

In DNA form, the CDR3 reads TGTGCCAGCAGGCCGCCCGGGACTAGCGGCTACACAGATACGCAGTATTTT. Protein: CASRPPGTSGYTDTQYF. The chain joins TRBV28 to TRBJ2-3, with TRBD2 matching 11 bases. Germline V gene sequence: CDR1 MDHEN, CDR2 SYDVKM. The CDR3 is 17 amino acids. Germline trimming cut 6 bases from V and 2 bases from J; bases unmatched to any gene: 10.

This clonotype has only a few counts. V is TRBV5-4 and J is TRBJ1-4, with 9 bases that match TRBD1. CDR1 is SGHNT and CDR2 is YYREEE in the germline V gene (reference sequence). V shed 4 bases and J 6 bases; nucleotides not matched to a gene: 7. CDR3 length equals 15 residues. CDR3: CASSPGQGRDEKLFF. CDR3 bases: TGTGCCAGCAGCCCGGGACAGGGCCGCGATGAAAAACTGTTTTTT.

The rearrangement links TRBV29-1 to TRBJ2-1; weak D call: TRBD2 (6 bases). The V gene's germline CDR1 is SQVTM and CDR2 ANQGSEA. V lost 3 bases and J 6 bases, leaving 12 bases between the germline ends. This CDR3 is 13 amino acids long. Written as DNA, the CDR3 is TGCAGCGTTGAGTGGAGGGCTGGCAATGAGCAGTTCTTC. Protein sequence: CSVEWRAGNEQFF.

The sample holds many counts of this clonotype. CDR3 region: CASTRLRGAKRSHEQFF. CDR3 sequence (DNA): TGTGCCAGCACCCGTCTCCGTGGTGCGAAGCGGTCCCATGAGCAGTTCTTC. The chain uses TRBV5-6 and TRBJ2-1; D may be TRBD2 (5 bases). The V gene lost 6 bases and the J gene lost 8 bases, with 27 bases spanning the gap. Germline CDR1 and CDR2: SGHDT and YYEEEE. The CDR3 runs 17 residues.

The DNA for the CDR3 is TGTGCCAGCACCCCTCAGGGAATTGGCGACAAGAAACTGTTTTTT. This sequence encodes CASTPQGIGDKKLFF. The chain links TRBV7-8 to TRBJ1-4, with D perhaps matching TRBD1 (5 bases). This CDR3 spans 15 amino acids. The germline V gene encodes CDR1 SGHVS and CDR2 FQNEAQ. V was trimmed by 7 bases and J by 11 bases, leaving 23 bases between them.

This sequence joins TRBV29-1 and TRBJ1-1; no reliable D call. Trimming left V 7 bases short and J 3 bases short, with 9 bases between. Germline values: CDR1 SQVTM, CDR2 ANQGSEA. This CDR3 comprises 11 residues. The CDR3 protein is CSAFRDTEAFF. CDR3 nucleotides: TGCAGCGCCTTCCGGGACACTGAAGCTTTCTTT.